The sample holds a few counts of the clone carrying this TCR beta chain. MiXCR was run by TCRdb on the 5' RACE reads, yielding one entry per CDR3 protein. The top ten hold about 15% of the sample, which has under 75,000 distinct CDR3 sequences, approximately 8.9% seen once. These data originate in a study of spatial heterogeneity in lung cancer. The trim removed 3 bases at V and 4 bases at J, leaving 8 bases unmatched. From germline, CDR1 is SQVTM and CDR2 ANQGSEA. The CDR3 length is 14 residues. Time point of the sample: sample taken at primary tumor resection. No cell sorting; template was whole RNA from tumor, lung tissue or PBMC.

The gene calls are TRBV29-1 and TRBJ2-5; the match to TRBD2 covers 7 bases. This TCR came from a female donor with early-stage non-small cell lung cancer. The sequences come from PBMCs, collected at surgery. The CDR3 loop is CSVDSGPGGETQYF. DNA of the CDR3: TGCAGCGTTGATTCAGGTCCGGGAGGAGAGACCCAGTACTTC.